This TCR beta chain was found in a study of T cells in Graves' hyperthyroidism and ophthalmopathy. Worth noting for this clonotype: Its antigen is currently unknown.

Patients showing uncontrolled infection, other autoimmune disease, pregnancy or lactation were ineligible. Clinical symptoms, serum thyroxine and TRAb, thyroid ultrasound and orbital computed tomography were used for the diagnoses. Findings and limits, study-wide: Stable hyperthyroidism was separated from ophthalmopathy by a model based on 13 V-J features. Ophthalmopathy was model-predicted a median around 6.1 months pre-onset.

Amplification targeted TCR beta CDR3 regions from RNA transcripts. The TCR CDR3 was amplified in a first-round RT-PCR using the HTBI primer set. TCRdb passed the multiplex PCR reads through MiXCR, listing each CDR3 protein once. The sample holds about 570,000 distinct CDR3 sequences; about 43% are singletons and the top ten take over 15%. CDR3 length: 15 amino acids. CDR1 is KGHDR, CDR2 SFDVKD, per germline. V lost 5 bases and J lost 1, with 13 bases in between. The clonotype was recovered from an adult woman with Graves' disease, either hyperthyroidism or ophthalmopathy (not recorded which). Sequencing was performed on peripheral blood or thyroid tissue (not recorded which). The V call is TRBV24-1, the J call TRBJ1-1, with D perhaps TRBD1 (5 bases). In DNA, the CDR3 is TGTGCCACCAGTGGAACGGACATGGGGAACACTGAAGCTTTCTTT. This gives the protein CATSGTDMGNTEAFF.